Listed below are T cell receptor beta chains from one sample, sequenced in a study of shared clonotypes between healthy human individuals. Assay: immunoSEQ multiplex PCR; the TCRdb copy retains only in-frame clones and omits some. The sample yields about 2 million clones, around 96% seen once. Sequenced sample: naive CD8+ T cells sorted from blood. The source of these receptors is a man between 18 and 29 years old in good health. The CDR3 runs from the conserved cysteine through the conserved F or W. D genes are given only for firm matches. Clone size, where shown, is once, few, many, or a class for clones that have expanded.

TRBV5-6	TRBJ2-1	.	.	CASSLGAYNEQFF	TGTGCCAGCAGCTTGGGTGCCTACAATGAGCAGTTCTTC
TRBV7-9	TRBJ2-5	.	once	CASSFSVETQYF	TGTGCCAGCAGCTTCTCTGTCGAGACCCAGTACTTC
TRBV4-3	TRBJ2-2	TRBD1	.	CASSQDLGGTGGGGELFF	TGCGCCAGCAGCCAAGATCTAGGGGGCACAGGGGGCGGCGGGGAGCTGTTTTTT
TRBV7-9	TRBJ1-1	.	.	CATPRGTEAFF	TGTGCCACCCCCCGCGGCACTGAAGCTTTCTTT
TRBV7-6	TRBJ2-1	TRBD1	.	CASSLEGAALDEQFF	TGTGCCAGCAGCTTAGAGGGGGCCGCCTTGGATGAGCAGTTCTTC
TRBV19	TRBJ1-5	TRBD1	.	CASSTGQGPNQPQHF	TGTGCCAGTAGTACTGGACAGGGGCCTAACCAGCCCCAGCATTTT
TRBV10-1	TRBJ2-3	.	.	CASRTVRANTDTQYF	TGCGCCAGCAGGACCGTTCGAGCCAACACAGATACGCAGTATTTT
TRBV2	TRBJ2-1	TRBD2	.	CASSHSGLAELNEQFF	TGTGCCAGCAGTCATTCAGGACTAGCGGAGCTTAATGAGCAGTTCTTC
TRBV19	TRBJ2-2	.	.	CASSILTGELFF	TGTGCCAGTAGTATTCTAACCGGGGAGCTGTTTTTT
TRBV7-6	TRBJ2-1	.	.	CASSPRVGPFYEQFF	TGTGCCAGCAGCCCCCGGGTGGGCCCTTTCTATGAGCAGTTCTTC
TRBV30	TRBJ1-4	.	.	CAWSEGTSVFF	TGTGCCTGGAGTGAGGGGACATCCGTGTTTTTT
TRBV13	TRBJ1-6	TRBD1	.	CASSSPGQSNNSPLHF	TGTGCCAGCAGCTCCCCGGGACAGAGTAATAATTCACCCCTCCACTTT
TRBV7-8	TRBJ1-5	TRBD1	.	CASSLASGGGQPQHF	TGTGCCAGCAGCTTAGCTTCAGGGGGCGGTCAGCCCCAGCATTTT
TRBV29-1	TRBJ2-1	TRBD2	.	CSVEDLKEAGVNYNEQFF	TGCAGCGTTGAAGATCTTAAGGAAGCGGGGGTAAACTACAATGAGCAGTTCTTC
TRBV2	TRBJ1-1	TRBD1	.	CASSEFQGATEAFF	TGTGCCAGCAGTGAATTTCAGGGGGCGACTGAAGCTTTCTTT
TRBV7-2	TRBJ2-7	.	.	CASSPHRSFYEQYF	TGTGCCAGCAGCCCCCATCGGAGCTTCTACGAGCAGTACTTC
TRBV14	TRBJ1-1	.	once	CASSQDLITEAFF	TGTGCCAGCAGCCAAGACCTGATCACTGAAGCTTTCTTT
TRBV30	TRBJ2-7	.	.	CAWEGREQYF	TGTGCCTGGGAGGGACGAGAGCAGTACTTC
TRBV28	TRBJ2-3	.	.	CASSQQATSTDTQYF	TGTGCCAGCAGTCAACAGGCCACTAGCACAGATACGCAGTATTTT
TRBV13	TRBJ2-4	TRBD2	.	CASSLGLAGGGAKNIQYF	TGTGCCAGCAGCCTGGGACTAGCGGGAGGAGGGGCCAAAAACATTCAGTACTTC
TRBV6-6	TRBJ2-5	.	.	CASRTGGLWETQYF	TGTGCCAGCAGAACCGGGGGGCTCTGGGAGACCCAGTACTTC
TRBV4-2	TRBJ1-2	.	.	CASSQELTGGGNGYTF	TGTGCCAGCAGCCAAGAATTGACAGGCGGGGGCAATGGCTACACCTTC
TRBV28	TRBJ2-7	TRBD2	.	CASSFGTSGGVRIYEQYF	TGTGCCAGCAGCTTCGGGACTAGCGGGGGGGTCAGAATCTACGAGCAGTACTTC
TRBV5-8	TRBJ1-1	.	.	CASSLEGEQAFF	TGTGCCAGCAGCCTCGAGGGGGAGCAAGCTTTCTTT
TRBV30	TRBJ2-1	TRBD2	.	CAWSVGAGAYNEQFF	TGTGCCTGGAGTGTTGGGGCGGGAGCCTACAATGAGCAGTTCTTC
TRBV12-1	TRBJ2-1	.	.	CASSQGLAGNEQFF	TGTGCCAGCAGCCAGGGGCTAGCGGGGAATGAGCAGTTCTTC
TRBV6-4	TRBJ1-5	.	.	CASSRVLPIKENQPQHF	TGTGCCAGCAGTCGGGTCCTGCCAATAAAAGAAAATCAGCCCCAGCATTTT
TRBV10-3	TRBJ2-5	.	.	CAISDMAGGQETQYF	TGTGCCATCAGTGACATGGCAGGAGGTCAAGAGACCCAGTACTTC
TRBV19	TRBJ2-6	.	once	CASSLSGIGANVLTF	TGTGCCAGTAGCCTATCAGGGATCGGGGCCAACGTCCTGACTTTC
TRBV6-5	TRBJ2-7	.	.	CASSDSLEYEQYF	TGTGCCAGCAGTGACTCACTAGAATACGAGCAGTACTTC
TRBV14	TRBJ1-6	.	.	CASSQDIRGVLHF	TGTGCCAGCAGCCAAGATATTCGAGGGGTCCTCCACTTT
TRBV2	TRBJ1-4	.	.	CATTGREKLFF	TGTGCCACCACGGGGAGGGAAAAACTGTTTTTT
TRBV19	TRBJ2-1	TRBD2	.	CASSTTSGIEYNEQFF	TGTGCCAGTAGTACCACTAGCGGGATAGAGTACAATGAGCAGTTCTTC
TRBV6-5	TRBJ2-7	TRBD2	.	CASSSRLAGGYEQYF	TGTGCCAGCAGTTCCCGACTAGCGGGAGGGTACGAGCAGTACTTC
TRBV19	TRBJ1-1	.	.	CASSMGGPSTEAFF	TGTGCCAGTAGTATGGGGGGCCCTTCCACTGAAGCTTTCTTT
TRBV4-1	TRBJ2-5	.	.	CASSRTLGETQYF	TGCGCCAGCAGCCGGACCCTCGGGGAGACCCAGTACTTC
TRBV19	TRBJ2-7	.	.	CASSLTALYEQYF	TGTGCCAGTAGTTTGACAGCCCTCTACGAGCAGTACTTC
TRBV7-2	TRBJ2-1	.	.	CASSSYAYNEQFF	TGTGCCAGCAGCTCGTATGCCTACAATGAGCAGTTCTTC
TRBV7-9	TRBJ2-1	.	once	CASSLGPAGKEQFF	TGTGCCAGCAGCTTAGGGCCCGCGGGGAAGGAGCAGTTCTTC
TRBV27	TRBJ2-7	.	.	CASSSGPYYEQYF	TGTGCCAGCAGTTCGGGACCTTACTACGAGCAGTACTTC
TRBV10-3	TRBJ1-1	.	.	CAISGIMNTEAFF	TGTGCCATCAGTGGCATTATGAACACTGAAGCTTTCTTT
TRBV7-9	TRBJ1-2	.	.	CASSLAGSYGYTF	TGTGCCAGCAGCTTAGCCGGGAGCTATGGCTACACCTTC
TRBV7-9	TRBJ2-7	.	.	CASSPQIDREQYF	TGTGCCAGCAGCCCGCAAATCGACAGGGAGCAGTACTTC
TRBV18	TRBJ2-7	.	.	CASSTKDSFTYEQYF	TGTGCCAGCTCAACTAAGGACAGCTTTACCTACGAGCAGTACTTC
TRBV2	TRBJ2-5	.	.	CASSETRDTTPETQYF	TGTGCCAGCAGTGAAACCCGGGACACTACCCCCGAGACCCAGTACTTC
TRBV5-1	TRBJ2-7	.	.	CASSLEVGSDEQYF	TGCGCCAGCAGCTTGGAAGTCGGGTCCGACGAGCAGTACTTC
TRBV30	TRBJ2-1	.	.	CAWSVSQGNEQFF	TGTGCCTGGAGTGTAAGCCAGGGGAATGAGCAGTTCTTC
TRBV27	TRBJ1-6	TRBD1	.	CASSLQTGPGSKSLHF	TGTGCCAGCAGTTTACAGACAGGGCCGGGGAGTAAATCCCTCCACTTT
TRBV6-5	TRBJ2-7	TRBD1	once	CASSFRTGINEQYF	TGTGCCAGCAGTTTTCGGACAGGGATCAACGAGCAGTACTTC
TRBV14	TRBJ2-7	TRBD1	once	CASSQERTGDAEQYF	TGTGCCAGCAGCCAAGAACGGACAGGGGACGCCGAGCAGTACTTC
TRBV10-1	TRBJ1-2	.	.	CASSDNRNYGYTF	TGCGCCAGCAGTGATAACCGCAACTATGGCTACACCTTC
TRBV14	TRBJ1-1	.	.	CASSQGSAEAFF	TGTGCCAGCAGCCAGGGTAGCGCTGAAGCTTTCTTT
TRBV2	TRBJ2-7	TRBD1	.	CASSEVGQVRTSYEQYF	TGTGCCAGCAGTGAAGTTGGACAGGTTCGAACTTCCTACGAGCAGTACTTC
TRBV7-9	TRBJ1-2	.	.	CASSLGGTLGYTF	TGTGCCAGCAGCTTAGGAGGGACGCTCGGCTACACCTTC
TRBV13	TRBJ2-1	.	.	CASSLGNGGRYNEQFF	TGTGCCAGCAGCTTAGGCAATGGCGGCAGGTACAATGAGCAGTTCTTC
TRBV27	TRBJ2-7	.	.	CASSLLGGSAYEQYF	TGTGCCAGCAGTTTACTTGGGGGAAGCGCCTACGAGCAGTACTTC
TRBV7-2	TRBJ2-7	.	.	CASSLEGDQGYIYEQYF	TGTGCCAGCAGCTTAGAGGGCGATCAGGGGTATATATACGAGCAGTACTTC
TRBV9	TRBJ2-7	.	.	CASSVGGTTEQYF	TGTGCCAGCAGCGTAGGAGGGACAACGGAGCAGTACTTC